This is a list of T cell receptor beta chains from one sample in a study of blood T cell repertoires in COVID-19. Here immunoSEQ multiplex PCR was the method, and the copy in TCRdb shows in-frame clones only, minus some. This table has about 230,000 clones, roughly 89% appearing once. Sample: PBMCs or T cells enriched from blood (not recorded which). Receptors originate from a woman aged 25-40 years with acute COVID-19. CDR3s include the opening cysteine and the closing phenylalanine or tryptophan. D genes are given only for firm matches. Clone sizes are given selectively: once, few, many, or a class where the clone is expanded.

clone size,J gene,V gene,D gene,CDR3 DNA,CDR3 protein
NA,TRBJ2-7,TRBV5-4,NA,TGTGCCAGCAGCCTCTGGGGGGACCCTTTACGAGAGCAGTACTTC,CASSLWGDPLREQYF
NA,TRBJ2-5,TRBV20-1,NA,TGCAGTGCTAGTAGGGGGGGTTTACGAGAGACCCAGTACTTC,CSASRGGLRETQYF
NA,TRBJ1-4,TRBV11-2,NA,TGTGCCAGCAGCCCGAGAAGGGGCAGGAGTGACGAAAAACTGTTTTTT,CASSPRRGRSDEKLFF
NA,TRBJ2-5,TRBV27,TRBD2,TGTGCCAGCAGTCCGAACCCGGCCCGAGCGGGGGGGATCCAAGAGACCCAGTACTTC,CASSPNPARAGGIQETQYF
NA,TRBJ1-3,TRBV7-8,NA,TGTGCCAGCAGCTTAGGAGTCAGGGGTGGAAACACCATATATTTT,CASSLGVRGGNTIYF
NA,TRBJ2-7,TRBV7-8,TRBD1,TGTGCCAGCAGCGTTCCCTCCGGGACAGGTCCCTTGCCGATCCACTACGAGCAGTACTTC,CASSVPSGTGPLPIHYEQYF
NA,TRBJ1-3,TRBV2,NA,TGTGCCAGCAGGGCAGAACTTATTACAGGTGAAGGGAACACCATATATTTT,CASRAELITGEGNTIYF
NA,TRBJ2-5,TRBV12-3/TRBV12-4,NA,TGTGCCAGCAGTCTTTTTTCGGGGGAGACCCAGTACTTC,CASSLFSGETQYF
once,TRBJ1-4,TRBV9,NA,TGTGCCAGCAGCGTAGACAGCGGAACTAATGAAAAACTGTTTTTT,CASSVDSGTNEKLFF
NA,TRBJ1-1,TRBV6-6,NA,TGTGCCAGCAGTTACTCCAGGGGTGGCACTGAAGCTTTCTTT,CASSYSRGGTEAFF
NA,TRBJ1-4,TRBV6-5,NA,TGTGCCAGCAAGAGAACAGGGCAGGGGGAAAAACTGTTTTTT,CASKRTGQGEKLFF
NA,TRBJ2-1,TRBV9,TRBD2,TGTGCCAGCAGCGTGGGCCCGGCTAGCGGGGTAACTAGCTCCTACAATGAGCAGTTCTTC,CASSVGPASGVTSSYNEQFF
NA,TRBJ1-4,TRBV6-5,NA,TGTGCCAGCATTCCAACAGGCGAGCGTGAAAAACTGTTTTTT,CASIPTGEREKLFF
NA,TRBJ2-2,TRBV11-3,NA,TGTGCCAGCAGCCCCCACCCCGGACAGTCACCTCTCACCGGGGAGCTGTTTTTT,CASSPHPGQSPLTGELFF
NA,TRBJ1-4,TRBV14,TRBD1,TGTGCCAGCAGCCAATTCCAGGGGGCAGGAGGTGAAAAACTGTTTTTT,CASSQFQGAGGEKLFF
NA,TRBJ2-2,TRBV2,TRBD1,TGTGCCAGCAGGGGACAGGCGAACACCGGGGAGCTGTTTTTT,CASRGQANTGELFF
NA,TRBJ1-1,TRBV5-1,NA,TGCGCCAGCAGCTTCGGGGTTGTGAGGAACACTGAAGCTTTCTTT,CASSFGVVRNTEAFF
NA,TRBJ1-5,TRBV28,TRBD1,TGTGCCAGCAGTCGGGACAGGGGAGGTCAGCCCCAGCATTTT,CASSRDRGGQPQHF
NA,TRBJ1-1,TRBV5-1,TRBD1,TGCGCCAGCAGCTTGGAGGGACAGGGGGCTGAAGCTTTCTTT,CASSLEGQGAEAFF
NA,TRBJ1-1,TRBV28,NA,TGTGCCGGACAAAGCCGGAACACTGAAGCTTTCTTT,CAGQSRNTEAFF
many,TRBJ2-4,TRBV6-1,NA,TGTGCCAGCAGTGACGGCTCGAGACAGGATGAGTACTTC,CASSDGSRQDEYF
NA,TRBJ2-7,TRBV10-3,TRBD2,TGTGCCATCAGTGATAGGCGCGGGGGGGCCTCCGTCGAGCAGTACTTC,CAISDRRGGASVEQYF
NA,TRBJ1-2,TRBV27,TRBD1,TGTGCCAGCAGTCCCGGACAGGGAGCTAGCCTCAACTATGGCTACACCTTC,CASSPGQGASLNYGYTF
NA,TRBJ1-1,TRBV28,NA,TGTGCCAGCAGTTCCTGGACAGACTTGAACACTGAAGCTTTCTTT,CASSSWTDLNTEAFF
NA,TRBJ2-2,TRBV27,TRBD1,TGTGCCAGCAGTATATCCCAGGGGGCGCGGACCGGGGAGCTGTTTTTT,CASSISQGARTGELFF
NA,TRBJ2-7,TRBV3-1/TRBV3-2,NA,TGTGCCAGCAGCCAAGACAGGACAAGATCCTACGAGCAGTACTTC,CASSQDRTRSYEQYF
once,TRBJ1-1,TRBV2,TRBD1,TGTGCCAGCAGTGCGGGACAGGGTTATTACACTGAAGCTTTCTTT,CASSAGQGYYTEAFF
NA,TRBJ1-2,TRBV9,NA,TGTGCCAGCAGCGTAGAACAGCCGTTCTATGGCTACACCTTC,CASSVEQPFYGYTF
NA,TRBJ2-1,TRBV9,TRBD2,TGTGCCAGCAGTCCGACAGGCCCGGGGGGGGCCTACAATGAGCAGTTCTTC,CASSPTGPGGAYNEQFF
NA,TRBJ1-1,TRBV4-3,TRBD1,TGCGCCAGCAGTCCAGGCGGGGGAAAAAGGGGACAGGGGCCCAACACTGAAGCTTTCTTT,CASSPGGGKRGQGPNTEAFF
NA,TRBJ2-7,TRBV7-2,NA,TGTGCCAGCACGCTCCGGGGAGGAGCCTACGAGCAGTACTTC,CASTLRGGAYEQYF
NA,TRBJ1-6,TRBV13,NA,TGTGCCAGCAGCTTAGCCGGGCAGGGACATTCGAATTCACCCCTCCACTTT,CASSLAGQGHSNSPLHF
once,TRBJ2-5,TRBV10-3,NA,TGTGCCATCAGTGAGTTGGCAGGGTACCAAGAGACCCAGTACTTC,CAISELAGYQETQYF
once,TRBJ2-3,TRBV7-9,NA,TGTGCCAGCAGCTTAGGCGGCGCTTGGAGCACAGATACGCAGTATTTT,CASSLGGAWSTDTQYF
few,TRBJ1-5,TRBV18,TRBD1,TGTGCCAGCTCATTTGAAACAGGGGGCGCAGGGCAGCCCCAGCATTTT,CASSFETGGAGQPQHF
NA,TRBJ2-3,TRBV9,TRBD1,TGTGCCAGCAGCGTAGCTAGGACAGGGAGCACAGATACGCAGTATTTT,CASSVARTGSTDTQYF
NA,TRBJ2-7,TRBV29-1,NA,TGCAGCGTTGAACAGGGTCCCCATTACGAGCAGTACTTC,CSVEQGPHYEQYF
NA,TRBJ1-3,TRBV5-4,NA,TGTGCCAGCAGCCGAAACAGGGACTCTGGAAACACCATATATTTT,CASSRNRDSGNTIYF